This paragraph reports one TCR beta chain. Patients from Seattle were sampled longitudinally, starting during active infection. The data are from a study of blood T cell repertoires in COVID-19. Original data processing: How many nucleated cells were present was estimated from reference gene primer amplification. Repertoires were generated with immunoSEQ multiplex PCR, while TCRdb's copy carries only in-frame clones and drops some. The V and J calls and the clone size are those of that table, but D and trimming were determined from the DNA. The sample lists 390,000 or so clones; 87% were seen once. The sequence derives from a woman between 25 and 40 years old with COVID-19, enrolled during active disease. Sequencing was carried out using peripheral blood.

This CDR3 is CASSFPPIETQYF. Here the CDR3 DNA reads TGTGCCAGCAGCTTCCCCCCTATAGAGACCCAGTACTTC. The V call is TRBV11-1, the J call TRBJ2-5; D remains ambiguous. The germline CDR1 and CDR2 sequences are SGHAT and FQDESV (reference sequence). The CDR3 sequence is 13 residues long. Between the trimmed V and J ends, which lost 3 bases and 4 bases, there was a span of 9 bases.